These T cell receptor beta chains were read from a single sample in a study of blood T cell repertoires in COVID-19. The assay was immunoSEQ multiplex PCR, and TCRdb's table has in-frame clones only and misses some. The sample contains some 250,000 clones, around 88% of which appear only once. The sample comprised PBMCs or T cells enriched from blood (not recorded which). Source of these receptors: a man aged 40-49 years who had recovered from COVID-19. CDR3s include the opening cysteine and the closing phenylalanine or tryptophan. Expanded clones get a size class; other rows say once, few or many, or leave the size out.

v_call clone_size cdr3_aa
TRBV29-1 . CSCPRTGGLGYTF
TRBV19 . CASSKQGNTEAFF
TRBV7-2 . CASSLELFLEQYF
TRBV15 . CATSPMRASPNTGELFF
TRBV27 once CASSLANLQGAIYTF
TRBV24-1 . CATSDAAGKLTGELFF
TRBV27 . CASRLPRASGGQETQYF
TRBV6-5 once CASISSGNTIYF
TRBV19 . CASSMYGTLEKLFF
TRBV20-1 . CSASVQGRYQPQHF
TRBV28 . CASSPTSGGRTDTQYF
TRBV5-1 few CASSYTSGGPSGANVLTF
TRBV5-8 . CASSLDRGTDTQYF
TRBV5-5 once CASSLMGGGTGELFF
TRBV19 . CASSIAGVIETQYF
TRBV19 . CASHRGPTNYGYTF
TRBV5-6 . CASSSGQGGKLFF
TRBV19 . CASSTLAEAFF
TRBV7-2 few CASRSSTGTGGTSFYEQYF
TRBV9 . CASSPSSARYEQYF
TRBV5-1 . CASSLATGAGGNTIYF
TRBV27 . CASRPLPNGPDTQYF
TRBV6-2/TRBV6-3 once CASSLIDRNTEAFF
TRBV2 . CASSPTGGETEAFF
TRBV9 . CASSVDVLGEAFF
TRBV5-1 . CASSLGLETDTQYF
TRBV27 . CASSLSPSLNSPGNTIYF
TRBV7-8 few CASSLRDYNSPLHF
TRBV6-1 medium-sized CASSELADEMRYGYTF
TRBV11-3 . CASSLEGTGGYEQYF
TRBV6-6 . CASSPRFYGGKMVGSNQPQHF
TRBV14 . CASSQDIGGLSAYEQYF
TRBV12-5 . CASGLDRGLNNEQFF
TRBV9 . CATSLRSSGINTGELFF
TRBV28 . CASSLRGPRNQPQHF
TRBV4-1 . CASSKVTGPADTQYF
TRBV15 once CATSRDREGRNSPLHF
TRBV7-2 . CASKIRRNTGELFF
TRBV13 . CASSLQTGSETQYF
TRBV2 . CASNFGREEYYNEQFF
TRBV7-6 . CASSLEEGPYEQYF
TRBV5-1 . CASSLLGTDNEKLFF
TRBV6-1 . CASSDEREVSTDTQYF
TRBV2 few CASSKGQPGNSPLHF
TRBV7-3 . CASSSSGNRADTQYF
TRBV6-5 . CASSYLNEKGDGYTF
TRBV5-4 . CASSDATGVYGYTF
TRBV12-3/TRBV12-4 . CASSLIGTEQYF
TRBV7-2 . CASRPGGLAGVETQYF
TRBV12-3/TRBV12-4 . CATHGGDRLQFF